The text below deals with one T cell receptor (beta chain). Its antigen is still unknown. Unstimulated regulatory T cells (CD4+CD25+CD127-), CD4+CD25- non-regulatory cells, CD4 and CD8 cells were FACS-sorted from thawed PBMCs. The data are from a study of Tregs in tolerant kidney transplant recipients. Study results and limitations: Few patients were studied, so findings need validation in larger groups. This study did not directly address biological reproducibility.

Assay used: immunoSEQ multiplex PCR; TCRdb lists only in-frame clones, some missing. The sample holds 200,000 to 300,000 clones; about four fifths are singletons and the top ten take 0.55% to 0.65%. Trimming took off 5 bases at V and 3 bases at J, with 15 bases between the two ends. The CDR3 loop spans 15 amino acids. CDR1 is SGHAT, CDR2 FQDESV, per germline (reference sequence). The TCR sequence derives from a human donor in good health. The V and J genes are TRBV11-1 and TRBJ2-3; D possibly matches TRBD1 or TRBD2 (6 bases each). The sequenced material came from CD4+ T cells from blood. The DNA of the CDR3 is TGTGCCAGCAGCCCATCGGGGGCGCGGACAGATACGCAGTATTTT. It translates to CASSPSGARTDTQYF.